Listed below are T cell receptor beta chains from one sample, sequenced in a study of shared clonotypes between healthy human individuals. Clones were read by immunoSEQ multiplex PCR, and TCRdb kept only the in-frame ones, dropping some. The sample has about 1,800,000 clones; 85% to 95% are singletons. The sequenced sample consisted of naive CD8+ T cells sorted from blood. The receptors stem from a man in his late teens or twenties in good health. CDR3s include the opening cysteine and the closing phenylalanine or tryptophan. A D gene is named only where the DNA matches it firmly. A row's size may be missing; if present it is once, few, many or a size class.

cdr3_aa | cdr3_nt | clone_size | j_call | d_call | v_call
CASSPPGNNQPQHF | TGTGCCAGCAGTCCCCCCGGGAACAATCAGCCCCAGCATTTT | . | TRBJ1-5 | . | TRBV28
CASSSRADTQYF | TGTGCCAGCAGTTCCAGAGCAGATACGCAGTATTTT | . | TRBJ2-3 | . | TRBV28
CASSLPPGNYEQYF | TGTGCCAGCAGTTTGCCTCCCGGTAACTACGAGCAGTACTTC | . | TRBJ2-7 | . | TRBV28
CASSVVGEGYEQYF | TGTGCCAGCAGCGTAGTAGGGGAAGGCTACGAGCAGTACTTC | . | TRBJ2-7 | . | TRBV9
CASSELPGQGSEQYF | TGTGCCAGCAGTGAACTTCCGGGACAGGGGAGCGAGCAGTACTTC | . | TRBJ2-7 | TRBD1 | TRBV25-1
CASSLSDGASGLHHPPYEQYF | TGCGCCAGCAGCTTGTCCGACGGGGCTAGCGGATTACACCACCCACCCTACGAGCAGTACTTC | . | TRBJ2-7 | TRBD2 | TRBV5-1
CASSPTENGYEQYF | TGTGCTAGCAGCCCTACAGAAAACGGCTACGAGCAGTACTTC | . | TRBJ2-7 | . | TRBV7-7
CASSPRGTSGTGELFF | TGCGCCAGCAGCCCCCGGGGGACTAGCGGAACCGGGGAGCTGTTTTTT | once | TRBJ2-2 | TRBD2 | TRBV4-1
CASSPDRERETQYF | TGTGCCAGCAGCCCGGACAGGGAGCGGGAGACCCAGTACTTC | . | TRBJ2-5 | TRBD1 | TRBV7-9
CASSFMAELSYEQYF | TGTGCCAGCAGTTTTATGGCAGAACTCTCCTACGAGCAGTACTTC | . | TRBJ2-7 | . | TRBV28
CASSKQGPPFTEAFF | TGTGCCAGCAGTAAACAGGGGCCGCCGTTCACTGAAGCTTTCTTT | . | TRBJ1-1 | TRBD1 | TRBV6-5
CASSPVTSGYSGEQYF | TGTGCCAGCAGTCCCGTGACTAGCGGGTACAGCGGCGAGCAGTACTTC | many | TRBJ2-7 | TRBD2 | TRBV27
CASSFPGVEVTGELFF | TGTGCCAGCAGCTTCCCGGGAGTGGAGGTCACCGGGGAGCTGTTTTTT | . | TRBJ2-2 | . | TRBV5-4
CASSPGLAYEQYF | TGTGCCAGCAGCCCGGGACTGGCCTACGAGCAGTACTTC | . | TRBJ2-7 | . | TRBV5-6
CASLLRGAGELFF | TGTGCCAGCTTACTGCGGGGAGCCGGGGAGCTGTTTTTT | once | TRBJ2-2 | . | TRBV6-6
CASSDVLAGGIDTQYF | TGTGCCAGCAGCGACGTACTAGCGGGGGGAATAGATACGCAGTATTTT | . | TRBJ2-3 | TRBD2 | TRBV7-9
CASSLPGKAGELFF | TGTGCCAGCAGCTTACCAGGGAAGGCCGGGGAGCTGTTTTTT | . | TRBJ2-2 | . | TRBV7-9
CASAPIGSYEQYF | TGCGCCAGCGCGCCTATCGGTTCCTACGAGCAGTACTTC | . | TRBJ2-7 | . | TRBV4-1
CASSWSRGHGGYTF | TGTGCCAGCAGTTGGAGTCGGGGGCATGGTGGCTACACCTTC | . | TRBJ1-2 | . | TRBV27
CASSDRSNTEAFF | TGTGCCAGCAGTGACAGATCGAACACTGAAGCTTTCTTT | . | TRBJ1-1 | . | TRBV6-4
CASSQTGQGYEQYF | TGCGCCAGCAGCCAGACGGGACAGGGGTACGAGCAGTACTTC | . | TRBJ2-7 | TRBD1 | TRBV4-3
CASSLETGSLHTDTQYF | TGTGCCAGCAGCCTAGAAACGGGGTCGCTTCACACAGATACGCAGTATTTT | . | TRBJ2-3 | . | TRBV9
CAVQGFYGYTF | TGTGCCGTACAGGGGTTCTATGGCTACACCTTC | few | TRBJ1-2 | TRBD1 | TRBV5-4
CSARLAGGLYNEQFF | TGCAGCGCCAGACTAGCGGGGGGCCTTTACAATGAGCAGTTCTTC | . | TRBJ2-1 | TRBD2 | TRBV29-1
CASSLSGGSNQPQHF | TGTGCCAGCAGTTTATCAGGAGGGAGCAATCAGCCCCAGCATTTT | . | TRBJ1-5 | . | TRBV28
CASNNIRGTEAFF | TGTGCCAGCAATAATATCCGGGGCACTGAAGCTTTCTTT | . | TRBJ1-1 | . | TRBV11-2
CASSGTGENNSPLHF | TGTGCCAGCAGCGGAACGGGGGAGAATAATTCACCCCTCCACTTT | few | TRBJ1-6 | . | TRBV9
CASSPPGQGYTGELFF | TGTGCCAGCAGCCCCCCGGGACAGGGTTACACCGGGGAGCTGTTTTTT | . | TRBJ2-2 | TRBD1 | TRBV7-9
CASSQDLASVSYEQYF | TGCGCCAGCAGCCAAGATTTGGCTAGCGTGTCCTACGAGCAGTACTTC | . | TRBJ2-7 | . | TRBV4-1
CASSYGQGAWETQYF | TGTGCCAGCAGTTACGGCCAGGGGGCTTGGGAGACCCAGTACTTC | . | TRBJ2-5 | TRBD1 | TRBV6-5
CASSSSGYEQYF | TGTGCCAGCAGCTCGTCAGGGTACGAGCAGTACTTC | . | TRBJ2-7 | . | TRBV5-6
CASSLVQGVDTQYF | TGTGCCAGCAGTTTGGTACAGGGCGTAGATACGCAGTATTTT | once | TRBJ2-3 | . | TRBV27
CASSLASGQGYEQYF | TGTGCCAGCAGCTTAGCCTCGGGACAGGGGTACGAGCAGTACTTC | . | TRBJ2-7 | TRBD1 | TRBV11-2
CASSDYSGTGLDEQFF | TGTGCCAGCAGTGACTATAGTGGGACAGGTCTCGATGAGCAGTTCTTC | . | TRBJ2-1 | TRBD1 | TRBV6-4
CASSKGGSPLHF | TGTGCCAGCAGCAAAGGGGGTTCACCCCTCCACTTT | . | TRBJ1-6 | . | TRBV5-4
CASSLDGNTEAFF | TGTGCCAGCAGTTTGGACGGTAACACTGAAGCTTTCTTT | . | TRBJ1-1 | . | TRBV27
CASSFRLTENTEAFF | TGTGCCAGCAGCTTTAGACTGACTGAGAACACTGAAGCTTTCTTT | . | TRBJ1-1 | . | TRBV5-6
CASSLGEGGYGYTF | TGTGCCAGCAGCTTGGGTGAGGGAGGCTATGGCTACACCTTC | . | TRBJ1-2 | . | TRBV7-9
CASSLGLAGYEQFF | TGTGCCAGCAGCTTAGGGCTAGCGGGGTATGAGCAGTTCTTC | . | TRBJ2-1 | TRBD2 | TRBV7-2
CASSTRTGSYEQYF | TGTGCCAGTAGTACCCGGACAGGGTCCTACGAGCAGTACTTC | once | TRBJ2-7 | TRBD1 | TRBV19
CSVDRAESALSTDTQYF | TGCAGCGTTGATAGGGCGGAGAGCGCCCTCAGCACAGATACGCAGTATTTT | . | TRBJ2-3 | . | TRBV29-1
CASSPMTEKLFF | TGTGCCAGCAGCCCGATGACCGAAAAACTGTTTTTT | once | TRBJ1-4 | . | TRBV7-9
CASKLTDQNPEAFF | TGTGCCAGCAAATTGACAGATCAGAACCCTGAAGCTTTCTTT | . | TRBJ1-1 | . | TRBV6-4